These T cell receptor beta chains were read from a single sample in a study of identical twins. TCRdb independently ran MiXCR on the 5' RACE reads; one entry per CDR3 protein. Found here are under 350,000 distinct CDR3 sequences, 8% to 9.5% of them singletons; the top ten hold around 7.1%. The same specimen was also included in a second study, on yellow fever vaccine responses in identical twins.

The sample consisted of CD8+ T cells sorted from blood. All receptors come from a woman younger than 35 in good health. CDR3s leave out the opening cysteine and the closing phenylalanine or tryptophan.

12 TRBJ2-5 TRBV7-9 ASSPPQGKETQY
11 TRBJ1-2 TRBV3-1 ASSQAMTRGYT
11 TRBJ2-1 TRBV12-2 ASRLASYNEQF
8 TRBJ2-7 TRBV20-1 SAPGGEQY
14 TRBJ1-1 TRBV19 ASSPTRPDSRTEAF
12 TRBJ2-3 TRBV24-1 ATSDRLGTDTQY
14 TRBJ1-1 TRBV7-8 ASSSSRTDMNTEAF
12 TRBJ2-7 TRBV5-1 ASSLGWGDYEQY
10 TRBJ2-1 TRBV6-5 ASTGSYNEQF
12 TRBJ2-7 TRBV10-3 AINSGTVSHEQY
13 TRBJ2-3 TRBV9 ASSVLAGGRDTQY
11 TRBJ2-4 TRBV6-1 ASRRDRVNIQY
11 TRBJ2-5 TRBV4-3 ASSLVVGETQY
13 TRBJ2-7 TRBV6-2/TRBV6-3 ATSLAGMSSYEQY
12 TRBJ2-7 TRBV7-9 ASSPLGTTYEQY
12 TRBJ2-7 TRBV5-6 ASSLGASDHEQY
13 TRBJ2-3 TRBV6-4 ASSEDGGAVDTQY
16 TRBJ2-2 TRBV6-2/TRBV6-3 ASSYVGEGMANTGELF
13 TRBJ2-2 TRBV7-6 ASSGASGIPGELF
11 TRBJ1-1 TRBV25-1 ASSDRVGTEAF